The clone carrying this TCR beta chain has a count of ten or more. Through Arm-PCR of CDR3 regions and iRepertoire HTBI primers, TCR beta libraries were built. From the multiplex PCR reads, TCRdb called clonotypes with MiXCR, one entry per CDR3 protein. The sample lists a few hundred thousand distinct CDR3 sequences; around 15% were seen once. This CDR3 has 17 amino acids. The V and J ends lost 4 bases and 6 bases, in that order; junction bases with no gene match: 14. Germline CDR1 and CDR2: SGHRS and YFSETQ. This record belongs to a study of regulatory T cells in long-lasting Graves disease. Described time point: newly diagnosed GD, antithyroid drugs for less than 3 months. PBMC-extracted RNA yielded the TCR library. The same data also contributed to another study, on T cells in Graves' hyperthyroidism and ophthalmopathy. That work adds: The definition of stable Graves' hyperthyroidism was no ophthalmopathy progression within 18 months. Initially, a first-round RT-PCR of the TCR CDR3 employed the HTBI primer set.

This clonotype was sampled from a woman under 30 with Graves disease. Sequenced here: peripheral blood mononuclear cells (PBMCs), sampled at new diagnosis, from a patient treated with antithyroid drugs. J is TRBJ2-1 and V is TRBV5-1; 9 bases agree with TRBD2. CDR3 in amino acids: CASSRGTSLYVGNEQFF. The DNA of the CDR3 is TGCGCCAGCAGCCGGGGGACTAGCCTTTACGTGGGCAATGAGCAGTTCTTC. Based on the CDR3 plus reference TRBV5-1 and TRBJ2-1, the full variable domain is KAGVTQTPRYLIKTRGQQVTLSCSPISGHRSVSWYQQTPGQGLQFLFEYFSETQRNKGNFPGRFSGRQFSNSRSEMNVSTLELGDSALYLCASSRGTSLYVGNEQFFGPGTRLTVL.